A selection of T cell receptor beta chains follows, all from one sample in a study of blood T cell repertoires in COVID-19. Assay: immunoSEQ multiplex PCR; the TCRdb copy retains only in-frame clones and omits some. Here the sample spans about 20,000 clones, 91% being singletons. Sample: peripheral blood. These TCRs come from a human donor in a cohort sampled during active COVID-19. Each CDR3 is given with its conserved first and last residue. The D gene is left open where the match is weak. Not all rows give a size; the values are once, few, many and, for expanded clones, a class.

clone_size j_call cdr3_length d_call v_call cdr3_nt cdr3_aa
NA TRBJ2-3 15 TRBD2 TRBV11-3 TGTGCCAGCAGCTTCTCTAGCGGGAGAACAGATACGCAGTATTTT CASSFSSGRTDTQYF
once TRBJ2-1 15 NA TRBV19 TGTGCCAGTAGTATTGATCTATATTCGAACAATGAGCAGTTCTTC CASSIDLYSNNEQFF
NA TRBJ2-7 15 NA TRBV10-3 TGTGCCATCAGTGAGTCGACAGGCTTCCTCTACGAGCAGTACTTC CAISESTGFLYEQYF
NA TRBJ2-1 17 NA TRBV25-1 TGTGCCAGCAGTGAAGTCGGCAACAGGGCGTTTAGTAATGAGCAGTTCTTC CASSEVGNRAFSNEQFF
NA TRBJ1-2 12 NA TRBV9 TGTGCCAGCGCCAGGGCACAGGGTGGCTACACCTTC CASARAQGGYTF
NA TRBJ1-6 16 NA TRBV9 TGTGCCAGCAGCTCTCAAGGACAGACCAATAATTCACCCCTCCACTTT CASSSQGQTNNSPLHF
NA TRBJ1-1 14 NA TRBV7-2 TGTGCCAGCAGCTCACAGGGAGTGAGGACTGAAGCTTTCTTT CASSSQGVRTEAFF
NA TRBJ1-2 13 NA TRBV19 TGTGCCAGTCGCCCCCAGGTTACGGATGGCTACACCTTC CASRPQVTDGYTF
NA TRBJ2-5 17 TRBD2 TRBV28 TGTGCCAGCAGTTTGGGGCTAGCGGTCGGGGGGCAAGAGACCCAGTACTTC CASSLGLAVGGQETQYF
NA TRBJ2-7 15 NA TRBV19 TGTGCCAGTAGTATGGTGGCAGGAACCCCCGCCGAGCAGTACTTC CASSMVAGTPAEQYF
NA TRBJ2-2 14 NA TRBV6-5 TGTGCCAGCAGTTACCCAACCGGGACCGGGGAGCTGTTTTTT CASSYPTGTGELFF
NA TRBJ1-4 15 TRBD1 TRBV7-2 TGTGCCAGCAGCTTACTTACAGGGGCGACGGAAAAACTGTTTTTT CASSLLTGATEKLFF